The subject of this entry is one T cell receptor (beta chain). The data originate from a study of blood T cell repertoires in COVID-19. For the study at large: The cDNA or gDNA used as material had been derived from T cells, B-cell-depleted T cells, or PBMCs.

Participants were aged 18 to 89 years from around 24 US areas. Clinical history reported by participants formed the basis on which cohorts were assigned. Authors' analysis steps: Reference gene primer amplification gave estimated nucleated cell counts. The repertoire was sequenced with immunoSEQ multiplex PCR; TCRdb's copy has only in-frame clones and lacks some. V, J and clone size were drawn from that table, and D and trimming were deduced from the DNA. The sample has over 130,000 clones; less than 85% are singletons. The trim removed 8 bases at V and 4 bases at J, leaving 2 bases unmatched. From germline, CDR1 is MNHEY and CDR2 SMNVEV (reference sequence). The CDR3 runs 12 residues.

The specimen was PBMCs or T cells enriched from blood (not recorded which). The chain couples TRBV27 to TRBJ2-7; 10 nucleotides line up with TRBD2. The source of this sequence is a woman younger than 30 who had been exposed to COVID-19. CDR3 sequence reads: CASGTSVYEQYF. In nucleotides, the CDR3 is TGTGCCAGCGGGACTAGCGTATACGAGCAGTACTTC.